One TCR beta chain is described in this entry. The antigen is not known. This sample is drawn from a study of cytomegalovirus exposure and HLA in healthy donors. Trimming cost V 2 bases and J 0 bases, with 13 bases left between them. The germline CDR1 and CDR2 sequences are MNHEY and SVGAGI. The CDR3 contains 16 residues. The study's findings and limits: Later examination showed HLA-associated TCR beta chains had greater clonal expansion than equally common others.

The PCR had 60 Vbeta and 13 Jbeta primers. Data came from immunoSEQ multiplex PCR; TCRdb stores just in-frame clones and leaves some out. The repertoire holds fewer than 85,000 clones, around 70% seen once, with around 10% in the top ten. The sequence was obtained from a woman in her thirties or forties in good health and CMV-seropositive. What was sequenced was PBMCs. V and J are TRBV6-5 and TRBJ1-1; TRBD1 is a possible D gene (6 bases). CDR3 DNA: TGTGCCAGCAGTTACCTTGCCACAGGGCTGAACACTGAAGCTTTCTTT. Translated: CASSYLATGLNTEAFF.